This T cell receptor (beta chain) derives from a study of T cells in localized non-small cell lung cancer. Libraries were prepared by immunoSEQ multiplex PCR; TCRdb keeps only in-frame clonotypes and omits some of them. Here the sample spans about 55,000 clones, 65% to 85% being singletons. With 1 base removed from V and 7 bases from J, the gap between germline ends came to 5 bases. The CDR3 spans 12 residues. Germline V gene lookup returns CDR1 SEHNR and CDR2 FQNEAQ (reference sequence). The sequence came from a man between 40 and 70 years old with stage III lung adenocarcinoma. The specimen comprised peripheral blood mononuclear cells, sampled before any cancer treatment. This chain links TRBV7-9 with TRBJ1-5, with D uncertain. CDR3 sequence reads: CASSLGFQPQHF. CDR3 coding DNA: TGTGCCAGCAGCTTAGGGTTCCAGCCCCAGCATTTT. The whole variable domain, remainder taken from reference TRBV7-9 and TRBJ1-5, is DTGVSQNPRHKITKRGQNVTFRCDPISEHNRLYWYRQTLGQGPEFLTYFQNEAQLEKSRLLSDRFSAERPKGSFSTLEIQRTEQGDSAMYLCASSLGFQPQHFGDGTRLSIL.